One and the same sample provided the 25 T cell receptor beta chains below, sequenced in a study. MiXCR was run by TCRdb on the 5' RACE reads, yielding one entry per CDR3 protein. The data contain fewer than 75,000 distinct CDR3 sequences, more than 25% of them seen just once; the ten biggest clones take up 2% to 2.5%. The sorted Tregs were CD4+CD25+CD127-/low cells. Sequencing was done on a sample of tumor-infiltrating Tregs sorted from the breast tumor. Receptor source: a female donor with breast cancer.

There are a few counts of this clonotype. V usage is TRBV20-1 and J usage is TRBJ1-2; 7 positions agree with TRBD1. The length of the CDR3 is 12 residues. With 4 bases clipped from V and 4 bases from J, the junction kept 3 bases outside the gene matches. CDR1 DFQATT and CDR2 SNEGSKA come from the germline V gene (reference sequence). This CDR3 reads CSAKTGSYGYTF. In nucleotides, the CDR3 is TGCAGTGCTAAGACAGGGTCCTATGGCTACACCTTC.

This clonotype came up a few times. V is TRBV5-1 and J is TRBJ1-1; maybe TRBD1 (6 bases). The CDR3 is made up of 15 amino acids. Germline CDR1 is SGHRS and CDR2 is YFSETQ. Trimming pared 5 bases from V and 2 bases from J, leaving 16 bases between. CDR3 bases: TGCGCCAGCAGTTTTCTCGCCGGGACAAACACTGAAGCTTTCTTT. The encoded protein is CASSFLAGTNTEAFF.

The chain combines TRBV20-1 with TRBJ2-7; D not resolved. The CDR3 covers 15 residues. Between the trimmed V and J ends, which lost 0 bases and 0 bases, there was a span of 12 bases. Germline CDR1 DFQATT, CDR2 SNEGSKA (reference sequence). This CDR3 is CSARDYRQYSYEQYF. DNA for the CDR3: TGCAGTGCTAGAGATTATCGGCAGTACTCCTACGAGCAGTACTTC.

The V gene is TRBV3-1, the J gene TRBJ2-5; 7 bases agree with TRBD2. Trimming removed 3 bases from V and 4 bases from J; junction bases left unmatched: 2. CDR1 and CDR2 (germline): LGHDT, YNNKEL (reference sequence). There are 13 residues in the CDR3. As DNA, the CDR3 is TGTGCCAGCAGCCATACGGGAGGAGAGACCCAGTACTTC. Its protein product is CASSHTGGETQYF.

In this sample, this clonotype turned up a few times. The genes are TRBV7-2 and TRBJ1-3; D is unclear. Trimming removed 5 bases from V and 0 bases from J, with 14 bases in between. The germline V gene encodes CDR1 SGHTA and CDR2 FQGNSA. The CDR3 covers 16 residues. The CDR3: CASSPNLLGSGNTIYF. The CDR3 nucleotides read TGTGCCAGCAGCCCAAATTTACTGGGCTCTGGAAACACCATATATTTT.

The chain is built from TRBV6-2 or TRBV6-3 and TRBJ1-5; D uncertain. The length of the CDR3 is 13 residues. V gave up 6 bases and J gave up 6 bases, with 12 bases separating them. Germline CDR1 is MNHEY and CDR2 is SVGEGT. The CDR3 bases are TGTGCCAGCAGGGGAGAGGTAGGTCAGCCCCAGCATTTT. As protein: CASRGEVGQPQHF.

In its sample, this clonotype was seen a few times. The chain combines TRBV2 with TRBJ1-5; D call uncertain. From germline, CDR1 is SNHLY and CDR2 FYNNEI. The CDR3 spans 15 residues. The V gene lost 6 bases and the J gene lost 0 bases, with 12 bases spanning the gap. The CDR3 bases are TGTGCCAGCAGCTCCGACGGGAATAGCAATCAGCCCCAGCATTTT. Its translation is CASSSDGNSNQPQHF.

This clonotype was seen a few times. The V and J genes are TRBV29-1 and TRBJ2-1; possibly TRBD1 or TRBD2 for D (5 bases each). Germline-derived CDR1 and CDR2 are SQVTM and ANQGSEA. This CDR3 contains 13 residues. Trimming cost V 8 bases and J 8 bases, with 19 bases left between them. CDR3 coding DNA: TGCAGCCTACTAGTAGGGGTAAGCTATGAGCAGTTCTTC. It encodes CSLLVGVSYEQFF.

The V gene is TRBV5-1, the J gene TRBJ1-5, with D perhaps matching TRBD1 (6 bases). CDR1 SGHRS and CDR2 YFSETQ come from the germline V gene. V was pared by 0 bases and J by 1 base, with 11 bases between. The CDR3 totals 16 residues. The CDR3 reads CASSLGPQGSNQPQHF. The CDR3 DNA sequence: TGCGCCAGCAGCTTGGGGCCACAGGGAAGCAATCAGCCCCAGCATTTT.

This clonotype has ten or more counts. This sequence joins TRBV6-1 and TRBJ2-7; D may be TRBD1 (6 bases). V lost 2 bases, J lost 2 bases, and 10 bases lay in between. This CDR3 contains 14 residues. Per germline, CDR1 MNHNS and CDR2 SASEGT. The CDR3 DNA is TGTGCCAGCAGTGAACAGGACAGAACCTACGAGCAGTACTTC. It specifies CASSEQDRTYEQYF.

Ten or more counts support this clonotype. The V gene is TRBV6-2 or TRBV6-3, the J gene TRBJ2-1; 8 bases align to TRBD2. Trimming took 6 bases from V and 8 from J; bases not matched to a gene: 6. From germline, CDR1 is MNHEY and CDR2 SVGEGT. The CDR3 sequence is 13 residues long. The DNA of the CDR3 is TGTGCCAGCAGGTCTGAAGCGGGAGATGAGCAGTTCTTC. Its protein product is CASRSEAGDEQFF.

This clonotype was seen ten or more times. This chain uses TRBV5-1 with TRBJ2-6; the D is unclear. Deletions cut 5 bases from V and 4 bases from J, with 7 bases between. The CDR3 contains 13 residues. The V gene's germline CDR1 is SGHRS and CDR2 YFSETQ. The CDR3 DNA follows: TGCGCCAGCAGAACCGGGGGGGCCAACGTCCTGACTTTC. It translates to CASRTGGANVLTF.

The chain employs TRBV30 and TRBJ2-1; D is uncertain. The CDR3 contains 11 residues. Germline V CDR1 and CDR2: GTSNPN, SVGIG (reference sequence). V shed 5 bases and J shed 6 bases, with 8 bases lying between them. The CDR3 region is CAWSFPNEQFF. CDR3 sequence (DNA): TGTGCCTGGTCTTTCCCCAATGAGCAGTTCTTC.

The chain links TRBV7-3 to TRBJ2-3, with D tentatively TRBD2 (5 bases). The CDR3 consists of 15 residues. CDR1 is SGHTA and CDR2 is FQGTGA in the germline V gene. With 2 bases removed from V and 5 bases from J, the gap between germline ends came to 14 bases. For the CDR3, the DNA is TGTGCCAGCAGCTTAGGAGGCCGAGAGGGAGATACGCAGTATTTT. It yields the protein CASSLGGREGDTQYF.

The chain joins TRBV6-6 to TRBJ1-4; no reliable D call. The CDR3 sequence is 15 residues long. Looked up from germline, CDR1 is MNHNY and CDR2 is SVGAGI (reference sequence). With 4 bases removed from V and 1 base from J, the gap between germline ends came to 10 bases. The CDR3 nucleotides are TGTGCCAGCAGTTTCTTGTCGGTAACTAATGAAAAACTGTTTTTT. Its translation is CASSFLSVTNEKLFF.

This clonotype came up many times. The J gene is TRBJ1-3, the V gene TRBV12-3 or TRBV12-4, with no clear D. V was pared by 3 bases and J by 4 bases, with 13 bases between. CDR3 length equals 15 residues. The DNA of the CDR3 is TGTGCCAGCAGTTTCGATGGAGGTAACGGAAACACCATATATTTT. Translating gives CASSFDGGNGNTIYF.

This clonotype came up a few times. V and J are TRBV12-3 or TRBV12-4 and TRBJ2-7, with D tentatively TRBD2 (5 bases). The CDR3 length is 15 residues. The V and J ends lost 4 bases and 6 bases respectively, with 19 bases between them. The CDR3 here is CASSSYGESKSEQYF. The CDR3 DNA sequence: TGTGCCAGCAGTTCCTACGGGGAGTCTAAATCCGAGCAGTACTTC.

This chain links TRBV5-1 with TRBJ1-2; 9 bases align to TRBD1. V lost 4 bases and J lost 8; bases outside the gene matches: 9. The CDR3 loop spans 14 amino acids. CDR1 and CDR2 (germline): SGHRS, YFSETQ. The CDR3 DNA is TGCGCCAGCAGCCCATCTCGGGACAGGGTCGGCTACACCTTC. It translates to CASSPSRDRVGYTF.

This clonotype was found a few times. This chain joins TRBV20-1 and TRBJ2-5; TRBD1 matches 10 bases. CDR1 is DFQATT and CDR2 is SNEGSKA in the germline V gene (reference sequence). The CDR3 has 14 amino acids. V shed 1 base and J 5 bases; nucleotides not matched to a gene: 4. The chain's CDR3 is CSARAGQGIETQYF. CDR3 nucleotides: TGCAGTGCTAGAGCGGGACAGGGGATTGAGACCCAGTACTTC.

This clonotype has only one observation. One end of the junction does not line up with germline, which may come from a read error. The V call is TRBV24-1, the J call TRBJ2-3; D not resolved. Per germline, CDR1 KGHDR and CDR2 SFDVKD. The CDR3 has 12 amino acids. CDR3 sequence reads: CATSGSLDTRYF. CDR3 nucleotide sequence: TGTGCCACCAGTGGTTCCCTGGATACGCGGTATTTT.

V gene TRBV7-2 combines with J gene TRBJ2-1; D unclear. V was pared by 0 bases and J by 7 bases, with 7 bases between. There are 13 residues in the CDR3. CDR1 SGHTA and CDR2 FQGNSA come from the germline V gene. This chain's CDR3 is CASSLARANEQFF. Here the CDR3 DNA reads TGTGCCAGCAGCTTAGCTAGGGCTAATGAGCAGTTCTTC. Based on the CDR3 plus reference TRBV7-2 and TRBJ2-1, the full variable domain is GAGVSQSPSNKVTEKGKDVELRCDPISGHTALYWYRQSLGQGLEFLIYFQGNSAPDKSGLPSDRFSAERTGGSVSTLTIQRTQQEDSAVYLCASSLARANEQFFGPGTRLTVL.

This clonotype was seen only a few times. This chain connects TRBV24-1 to TRBJ1-2, with 8 nucleotides matching TRBD1. CDR1 is KGHDR and CDR2 is SFDVKD in the germline V gene. Trimming removed 4 bases from V and 2 bases from J; junction bases left unmatched: 2. The CDR3 contains 14 residues. As DNA, the CDR3 is TGTGCCACCAGTGAGAACAGGGGGAACTATGGCTACACCTTC. It encodes CATSENRGNYGYTF.

On this clonotype itself: Being one base from a much bigger clone, this may be a read error. The missing conserved phenylalanine or tryptophan at the end of this CDR3 makes a read error likely. The chain employs TRBV12-3 or TRBV12-4 and TRBJ1-5; D gene ambiguous. Trimming shortened V by 6 bases and J by 7 bases, and 13 bases separated the two germline ends. The CDR3 consists of 13 residues. The CDR3: CASSKRQEQPQHL. The DNA for the CDR3 is TGTGCCAGCAGCAAGCGCCAGGAACAGCCCCAGCATCTT.

The chain has TRBV9 and TRBJ2-1; D could derive from TRBD1 or TRBD2 (6 bases each). Per germline, CDR1 SGDLS and CDR2 YYNGEE. V lost 4 bases and J 0 bases, leaving 14 bases between the germline ends. CDR3 length equals 16 residues. CDR3 sequence (DNA): TGTGCCAGCAGCCCAAGGGGGGACATCTCCTACAATGAGCAGTTCTTC. The encoded protein is CASSPRGDISYNEQFF.

This chain connects TRBV7-6 to TRBJ2-3; perhaps TRBD1 as D (6 bases). The V end lost 2 bases, the J end lost 3 bases, and 12 bases lay between the germline ends. The CDR3 sequence is 15 residues long. CDR1 is SGHVS and CDR2 is FNYEAQ in the germline V gene. The CDR3 coding sequence is TGTGCCAGCAGCTTAACTCCAGGGGCTACAGATACGCAGTATTTT. Residues: CASSLTPGATDTQYF.